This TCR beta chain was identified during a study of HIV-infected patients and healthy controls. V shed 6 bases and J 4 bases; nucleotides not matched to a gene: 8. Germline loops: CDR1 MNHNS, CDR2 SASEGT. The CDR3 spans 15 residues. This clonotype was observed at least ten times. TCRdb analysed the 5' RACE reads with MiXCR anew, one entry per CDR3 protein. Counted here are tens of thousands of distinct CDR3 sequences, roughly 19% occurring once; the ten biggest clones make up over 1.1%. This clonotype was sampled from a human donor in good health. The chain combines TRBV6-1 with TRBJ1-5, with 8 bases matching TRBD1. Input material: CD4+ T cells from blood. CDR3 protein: CASRGDRMGNQPQHF. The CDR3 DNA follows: TGTGCCAGCAGGGGGGACAGGATGGGGAATCAGCCCCAGCATTTT.